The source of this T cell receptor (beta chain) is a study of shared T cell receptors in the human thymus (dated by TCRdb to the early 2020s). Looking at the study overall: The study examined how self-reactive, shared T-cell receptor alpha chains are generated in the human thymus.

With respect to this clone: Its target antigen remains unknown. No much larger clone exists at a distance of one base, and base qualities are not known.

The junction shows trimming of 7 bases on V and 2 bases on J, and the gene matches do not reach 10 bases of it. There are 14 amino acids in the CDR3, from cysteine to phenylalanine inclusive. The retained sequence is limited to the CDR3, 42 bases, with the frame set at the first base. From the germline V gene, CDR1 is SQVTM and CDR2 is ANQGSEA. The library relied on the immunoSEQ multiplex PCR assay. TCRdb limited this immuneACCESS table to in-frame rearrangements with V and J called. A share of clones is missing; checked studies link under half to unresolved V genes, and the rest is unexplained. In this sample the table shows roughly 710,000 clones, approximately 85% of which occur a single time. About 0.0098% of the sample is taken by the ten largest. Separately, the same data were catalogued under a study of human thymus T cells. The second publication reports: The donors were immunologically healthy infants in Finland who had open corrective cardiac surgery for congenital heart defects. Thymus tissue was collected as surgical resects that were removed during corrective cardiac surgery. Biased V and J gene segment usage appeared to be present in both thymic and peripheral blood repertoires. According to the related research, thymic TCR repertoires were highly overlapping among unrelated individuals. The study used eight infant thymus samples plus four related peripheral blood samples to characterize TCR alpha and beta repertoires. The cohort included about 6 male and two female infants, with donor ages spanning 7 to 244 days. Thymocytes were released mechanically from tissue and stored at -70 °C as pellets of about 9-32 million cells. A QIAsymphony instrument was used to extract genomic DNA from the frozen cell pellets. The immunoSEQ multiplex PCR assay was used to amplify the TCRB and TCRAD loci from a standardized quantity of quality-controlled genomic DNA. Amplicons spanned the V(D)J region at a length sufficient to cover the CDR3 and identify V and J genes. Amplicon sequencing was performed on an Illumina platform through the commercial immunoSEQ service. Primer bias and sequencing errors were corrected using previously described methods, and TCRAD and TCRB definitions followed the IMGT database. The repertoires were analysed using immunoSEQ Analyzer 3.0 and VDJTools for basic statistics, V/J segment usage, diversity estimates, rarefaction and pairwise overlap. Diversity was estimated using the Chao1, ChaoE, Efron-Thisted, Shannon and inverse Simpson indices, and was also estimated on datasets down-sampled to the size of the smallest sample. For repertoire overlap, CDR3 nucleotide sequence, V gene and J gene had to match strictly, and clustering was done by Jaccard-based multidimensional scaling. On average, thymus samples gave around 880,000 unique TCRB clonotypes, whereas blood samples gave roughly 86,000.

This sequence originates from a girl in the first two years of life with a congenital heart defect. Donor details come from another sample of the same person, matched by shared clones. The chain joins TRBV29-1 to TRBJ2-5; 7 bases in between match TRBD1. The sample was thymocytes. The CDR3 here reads CSAQDRRIQETQYF. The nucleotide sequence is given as TGCAGCGCTCAGGACAGGAGAATTCAAGAGACCCAGTACTTC.